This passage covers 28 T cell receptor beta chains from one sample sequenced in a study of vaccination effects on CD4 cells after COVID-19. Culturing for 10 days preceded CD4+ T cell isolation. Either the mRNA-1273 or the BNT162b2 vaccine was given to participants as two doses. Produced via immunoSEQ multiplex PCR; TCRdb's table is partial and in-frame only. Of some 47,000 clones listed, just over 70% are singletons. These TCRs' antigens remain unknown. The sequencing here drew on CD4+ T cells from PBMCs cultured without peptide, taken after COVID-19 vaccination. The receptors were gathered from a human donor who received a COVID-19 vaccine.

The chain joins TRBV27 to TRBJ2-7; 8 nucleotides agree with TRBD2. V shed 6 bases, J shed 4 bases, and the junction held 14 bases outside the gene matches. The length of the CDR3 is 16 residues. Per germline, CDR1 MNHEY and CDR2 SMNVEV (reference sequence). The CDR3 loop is CASRSTLSGSSYEQYF. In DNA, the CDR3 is TGTGCCAGCAGGTCCACTTTGAGCGGGAGTTCGTACGAGCAGTACTTC.

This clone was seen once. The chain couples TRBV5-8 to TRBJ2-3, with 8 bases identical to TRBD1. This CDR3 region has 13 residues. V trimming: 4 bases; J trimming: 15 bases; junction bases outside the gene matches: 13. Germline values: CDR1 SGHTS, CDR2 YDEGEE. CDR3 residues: CASSPRTGSLLYF. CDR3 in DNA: TGTGCCAGCAGCCCGCGGACAGGGTCTCTCCTCTATTTT. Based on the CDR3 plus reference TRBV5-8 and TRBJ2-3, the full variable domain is EAGVTQSPTHLIKTRGQQATLRCSPISGHTSVYWYQQALGLGLQFLLWYDEGEERNRGNFPPRFSGRQFPNYSSELNVNALELEDSALYLCASSPRTGSLLYFGPGTRLTVL.

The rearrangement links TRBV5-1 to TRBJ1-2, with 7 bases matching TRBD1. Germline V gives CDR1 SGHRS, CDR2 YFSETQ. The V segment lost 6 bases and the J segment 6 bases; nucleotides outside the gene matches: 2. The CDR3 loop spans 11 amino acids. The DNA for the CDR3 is TGCGCCAGCACAGGGGGGGATGGCTACACCTTC. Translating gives CASTGGDGYTF. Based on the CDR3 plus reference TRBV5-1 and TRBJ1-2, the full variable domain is KAGVTQTPRYLIKTRGQQVTLSCSPISGHRSVSWYQQTPGQGLQFLFEYFSETQRNKGNFPGRFSGRQFSNSRSEMNVSTLELGDSALYLCASTGGDGYTFGSGTRLTVV.

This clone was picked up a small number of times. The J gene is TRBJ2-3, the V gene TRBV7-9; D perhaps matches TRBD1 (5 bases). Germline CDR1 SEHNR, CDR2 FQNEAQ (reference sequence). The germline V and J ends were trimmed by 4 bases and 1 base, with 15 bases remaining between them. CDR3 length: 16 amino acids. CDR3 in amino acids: CASSSVVDTGTDTQYF. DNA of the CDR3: TGTGCCAGCAGCTCAGTCGTGGACACCGGCACAGATACGCAGTATTTT.

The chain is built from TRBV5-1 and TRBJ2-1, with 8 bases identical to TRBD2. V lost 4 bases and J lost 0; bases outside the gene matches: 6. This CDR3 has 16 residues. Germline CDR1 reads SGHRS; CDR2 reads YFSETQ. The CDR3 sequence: CASSPGGTSSYNEQFF. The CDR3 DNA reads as TGCGCCAGCAGCCCCGGCGGGACTAGCTCCTACAATGAGCAGTTCTTC.

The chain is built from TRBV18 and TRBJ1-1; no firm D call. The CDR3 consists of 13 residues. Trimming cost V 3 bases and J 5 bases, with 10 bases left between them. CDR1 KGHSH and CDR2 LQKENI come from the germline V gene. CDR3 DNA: TGTGCCAGCTCACCTGGACCGAGGACTGAAGCTTTCTTT. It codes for CASSPGPRTEAFF.

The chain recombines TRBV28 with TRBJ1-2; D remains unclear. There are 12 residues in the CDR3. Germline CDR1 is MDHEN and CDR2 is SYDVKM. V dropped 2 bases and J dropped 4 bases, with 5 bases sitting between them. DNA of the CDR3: TGTGCCAGCAGTTTAGGCGGCTATGGCTACACCTTC. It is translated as CASSLGGYGYTF.

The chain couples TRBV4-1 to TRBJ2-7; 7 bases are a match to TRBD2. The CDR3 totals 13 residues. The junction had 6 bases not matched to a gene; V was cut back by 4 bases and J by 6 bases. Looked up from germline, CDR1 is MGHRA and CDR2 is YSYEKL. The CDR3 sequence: CASSPAGSGEQYF. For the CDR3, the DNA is TGCGCCAGCAGCCCAGCGGGGTCGGGCGAGCAGTACTTC.

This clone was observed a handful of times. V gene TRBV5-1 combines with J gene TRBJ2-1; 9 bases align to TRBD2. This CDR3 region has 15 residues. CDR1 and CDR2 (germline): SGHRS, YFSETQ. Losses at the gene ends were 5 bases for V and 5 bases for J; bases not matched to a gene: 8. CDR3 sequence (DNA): TGCGCCAGCAGAAGTCTAGCGGGAAGCAACAATGAGCAGTTCTTC. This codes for CASRSLAGSNNEQFF.

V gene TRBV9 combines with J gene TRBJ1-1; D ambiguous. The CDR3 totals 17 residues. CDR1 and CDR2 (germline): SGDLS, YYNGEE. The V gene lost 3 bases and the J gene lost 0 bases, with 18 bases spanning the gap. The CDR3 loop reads CASSAPRTENMNTEAFF. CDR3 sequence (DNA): TGTGCCAGCAGCGCGCCCCGGACGGAGAACATGAACACTGAAGCTTTCTTT.

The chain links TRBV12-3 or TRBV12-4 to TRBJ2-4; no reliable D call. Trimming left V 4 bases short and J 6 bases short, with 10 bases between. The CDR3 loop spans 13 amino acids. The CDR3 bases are TGTGCCAGCAGTTCGGACCGGGTAAACATTCAGTACTTC. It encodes CASSSDRVNIQYF.

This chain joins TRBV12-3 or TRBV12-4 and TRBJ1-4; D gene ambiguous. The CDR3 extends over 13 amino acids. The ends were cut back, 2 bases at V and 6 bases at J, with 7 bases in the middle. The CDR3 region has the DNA TGTGCCAGCAGTTTAAATCTGGATGAAAAACTGTTTTTT. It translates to CASSLNLDEKLFF.

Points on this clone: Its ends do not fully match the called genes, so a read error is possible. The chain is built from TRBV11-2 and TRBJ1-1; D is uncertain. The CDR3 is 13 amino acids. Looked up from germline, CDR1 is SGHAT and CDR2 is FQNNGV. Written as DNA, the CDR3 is TGTGCCAGCAGCTTAGACCGAAAGGCTGAGGCTTTCTTT. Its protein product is CASSLDRKAEAFF.

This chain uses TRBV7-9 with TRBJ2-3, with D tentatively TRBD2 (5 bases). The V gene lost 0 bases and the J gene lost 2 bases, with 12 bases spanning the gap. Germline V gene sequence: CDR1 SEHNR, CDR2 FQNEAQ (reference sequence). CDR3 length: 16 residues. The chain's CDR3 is CASSLARAKLTDTQYF. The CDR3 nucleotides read TGTGCCAGCAGCTTAGCGAGGGCTAAACTCACAGATACGCAGTATTTT.

The CDR3 bases are TGTGCCAGCTCACCGACAGACCGTAACTACGAGCAGTACTTC. Translating gives CASSPTDRNYEQYF. The chain joins TRBV18 to TRBJ2-7, with a tentative D call TRBD1 (5 bases). CDR3 size: 14 residues. Germline CDR1 is KGHSH and CDR2 is LQKENI. V was clipped by 3 bases and J by 3 bases, with 12 bases between them.

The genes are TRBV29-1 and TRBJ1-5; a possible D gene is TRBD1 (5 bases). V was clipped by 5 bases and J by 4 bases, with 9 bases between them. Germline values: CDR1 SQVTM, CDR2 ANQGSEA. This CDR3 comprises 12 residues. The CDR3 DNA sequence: TGCAGCGTTCAGGGCGAAAATCAGCCCCAGCATTTT. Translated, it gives CSVQGENQPQHF. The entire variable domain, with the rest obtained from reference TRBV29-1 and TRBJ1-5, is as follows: SAVISQKPSRDICQRGTSLTIQCQVDSQVTMMFWYRQQPGQSLTLIATANQGSEATYESGFVIDKFPISRPNLTFSTLTVSNMSPEDSSIYLCSVQGENQPQHFGDGTRLSIL.

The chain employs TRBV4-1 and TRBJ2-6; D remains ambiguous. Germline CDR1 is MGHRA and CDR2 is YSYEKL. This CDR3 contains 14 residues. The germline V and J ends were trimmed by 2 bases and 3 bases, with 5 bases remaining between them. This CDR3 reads CASSQLGGANVLTF. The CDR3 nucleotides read TGCGCCAGCAGCCAATTAGGTGGGGCCAACGTCCTGACTTTC.

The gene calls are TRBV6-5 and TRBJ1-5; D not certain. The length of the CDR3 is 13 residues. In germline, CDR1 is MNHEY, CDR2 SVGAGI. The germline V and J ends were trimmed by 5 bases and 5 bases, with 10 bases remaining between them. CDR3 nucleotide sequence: TGTGCCAGCAGTATCGGAGGGTATCAGCCCCAGCATTTT. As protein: CASSIGGYQPQHF.

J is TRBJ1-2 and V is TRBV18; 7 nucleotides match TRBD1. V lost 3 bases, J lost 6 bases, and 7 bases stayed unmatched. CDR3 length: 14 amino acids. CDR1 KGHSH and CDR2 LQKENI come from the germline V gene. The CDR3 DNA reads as TGTGCCAGCTCACCGGAACACAGGGGCAATGGCTACACCTTC. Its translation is CASSPEHRGNGYTF.

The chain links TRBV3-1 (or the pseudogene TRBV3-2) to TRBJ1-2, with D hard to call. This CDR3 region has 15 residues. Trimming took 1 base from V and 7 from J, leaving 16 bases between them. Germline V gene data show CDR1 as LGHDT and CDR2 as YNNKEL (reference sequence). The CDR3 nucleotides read TGTGCCAGCAGCCAAGGTACTGGGGATTCGGGTGGCTACACCTTC. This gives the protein CASSQGTGDSGGYTF.

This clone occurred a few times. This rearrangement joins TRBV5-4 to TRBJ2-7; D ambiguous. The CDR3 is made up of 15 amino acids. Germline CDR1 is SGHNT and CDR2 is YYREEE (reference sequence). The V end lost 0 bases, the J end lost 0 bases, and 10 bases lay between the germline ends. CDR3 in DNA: TGTGCCAGCAGCTTGGATCCTAACCTCTCCTACGAGCAGTACTTC. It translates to CASSLDPNLSYEQYF.

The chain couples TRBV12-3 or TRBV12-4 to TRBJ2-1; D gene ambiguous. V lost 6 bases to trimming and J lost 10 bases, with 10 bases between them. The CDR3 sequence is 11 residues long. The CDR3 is CASRRLAEQFF. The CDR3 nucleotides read TGTGCCAGCAGGAGACTGGCGGAGCAGTTCTTC.

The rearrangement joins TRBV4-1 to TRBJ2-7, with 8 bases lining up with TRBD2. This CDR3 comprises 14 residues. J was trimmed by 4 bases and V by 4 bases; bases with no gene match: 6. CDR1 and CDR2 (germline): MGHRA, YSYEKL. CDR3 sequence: CASSLGLARYEQYF. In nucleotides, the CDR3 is TGCGCCAGCAGCCTCGGACTAGCTAGGTACGAGCAGTACTTC.

CDR3 sequence: CASDFGKGAGANVLTF. The CDR3 DNA follows: TGCGCCAGCGACTTTGGAAAGGGGGCCGGGGCCAACGTCCTGACTTTC. The rearrangement uses TRBV5-1 and TRBJ2-6; 7 nucleotides match TRBD1. The CDR3 consists of 16 residues. Germline V gene lookup returns CDR1 SGHRS and CDR2 YFSETQ. J lost 4 bases, V lost 7 bases, and 11 bases had no gene match. Full variable domain (outside the CDR3, taken from reference TRBV5-1 and TRBJ2-6): KAGVTQTPRYLIKTRGQQVTLSCSPISGHRSVSWYQQTPGQGLQFLFEYFSETQRNKGNFPGRFSGRQFSNSRSEMNVSTLELGDSALYLCASDFGKGAGANVLTFGAGSRLTVL.

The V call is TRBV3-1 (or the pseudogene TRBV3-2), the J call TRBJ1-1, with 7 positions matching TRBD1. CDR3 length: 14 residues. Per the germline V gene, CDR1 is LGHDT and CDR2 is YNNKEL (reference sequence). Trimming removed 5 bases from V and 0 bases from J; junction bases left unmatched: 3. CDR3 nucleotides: TGTGCCAGCAGCTCTACAGGGGTGAACACTGAAGCTTTCTTT. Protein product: CASSSTGVNTEAFF.

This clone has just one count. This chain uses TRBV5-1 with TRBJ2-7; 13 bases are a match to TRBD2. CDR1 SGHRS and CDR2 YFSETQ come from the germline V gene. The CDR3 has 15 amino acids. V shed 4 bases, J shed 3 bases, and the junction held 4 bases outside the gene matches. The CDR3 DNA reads TGCGCCAGCAGCCCTCGGACTAGCGGGAGCTACGAGCAGTACTTC. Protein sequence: CASSPRTSGSYEQYF.

The CDR3 is CASRQSGAASTDTQYF. The CDR3 bases are TGTGCCAGTAGACAAAGCGGGGCAGCTAGCACAGATACGCAGTATTTT. The V call is TRBV19, the J call TRBJ2-3; 7 positions match TRBD2. The CDR3 has 16 amino acids. CDR1 and CDR2 (germline): LNHDA, SQIVND (reference sequence). J was trimmed by 0 bases and V by 6 bases; bases with no gene match: 9. Drawing the rest from reference TRBV19 and TRBJ2-3, the complete variable domain is DGGITQSPKYLFRKEGQNVTLSCEQNLNHDAMYWYRQDPGQGLRLIYYSQIVNDFQKGDIAEGYSVSREKKESFPLTVTSAQKNPTAFYLCASRQSGAASTDTQYFGPGTRLTVL.

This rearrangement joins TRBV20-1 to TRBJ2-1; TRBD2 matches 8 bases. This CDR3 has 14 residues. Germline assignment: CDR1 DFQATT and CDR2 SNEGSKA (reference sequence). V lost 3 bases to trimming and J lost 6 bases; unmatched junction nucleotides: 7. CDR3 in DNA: TGCAGTGCTAGTTCGGGACTAGTTTTCAATGAGCAGTTCTTC. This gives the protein CSASSGLVFNEQFF.